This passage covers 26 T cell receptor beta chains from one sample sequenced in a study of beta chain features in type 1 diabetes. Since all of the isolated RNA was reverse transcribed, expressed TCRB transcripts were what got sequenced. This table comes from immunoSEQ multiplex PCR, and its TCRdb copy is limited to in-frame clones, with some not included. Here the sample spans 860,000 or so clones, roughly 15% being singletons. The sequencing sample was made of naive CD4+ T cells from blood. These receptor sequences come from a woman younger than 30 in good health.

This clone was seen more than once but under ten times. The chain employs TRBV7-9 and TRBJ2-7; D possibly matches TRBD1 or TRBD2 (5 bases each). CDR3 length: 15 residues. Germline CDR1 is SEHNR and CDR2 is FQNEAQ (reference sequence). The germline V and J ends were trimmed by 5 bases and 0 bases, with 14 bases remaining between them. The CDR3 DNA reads TGTGCCAGCAGCCAAGGGACCGGCACCTCCTACGAGCAGTACTTC. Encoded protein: CASSQGTGTSYEQYF.

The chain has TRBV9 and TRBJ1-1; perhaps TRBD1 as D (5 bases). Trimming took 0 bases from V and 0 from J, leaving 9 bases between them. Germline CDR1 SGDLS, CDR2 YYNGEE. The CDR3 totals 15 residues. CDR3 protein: CASSVGTSMNTEAFF. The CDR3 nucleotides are TGTGCCAGCAGCGTAGGGACATCGATGAACACTGAAGCTTTCTTT.

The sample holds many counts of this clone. CDR3: CASTSGSTDEQYF. The CDR3 bases are TGTGCCAGCACCAGCGGGAGCACGGACGAGCAGTACTTC. V gene TRBV21-1 combines with J gene TRBJ2-7; TRBD2 was called by the table and not checked on the DNA. TRBV21-1 is reported as a pseudogene. The CDR3 has 13 residues.

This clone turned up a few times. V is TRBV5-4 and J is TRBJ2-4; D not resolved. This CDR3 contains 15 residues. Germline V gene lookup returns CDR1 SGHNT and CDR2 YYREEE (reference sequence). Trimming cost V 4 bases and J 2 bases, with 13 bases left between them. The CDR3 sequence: CASSLPGGTKNIQYF. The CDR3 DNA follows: TGTGCCAGCAGCCTCCCTGGTGGTACCAAAAACATTCAGTACTTC.

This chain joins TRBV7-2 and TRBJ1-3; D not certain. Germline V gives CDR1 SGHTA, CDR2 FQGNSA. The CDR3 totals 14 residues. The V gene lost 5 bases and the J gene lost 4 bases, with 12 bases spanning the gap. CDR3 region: CASSLSAPGNTIYF. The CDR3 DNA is TGTGCCAGCAGCCTAAGCGCGCCCGGAAACACCATATATTTT.

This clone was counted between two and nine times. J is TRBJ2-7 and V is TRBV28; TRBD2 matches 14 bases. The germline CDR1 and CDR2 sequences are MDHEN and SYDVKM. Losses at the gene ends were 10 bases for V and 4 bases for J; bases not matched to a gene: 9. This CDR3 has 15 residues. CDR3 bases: TGTGCCATCGGGACTAGCGGGAGCGGGGCTTACGAGCAGTACTTC. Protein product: CAIGTSGSGAYEQYF. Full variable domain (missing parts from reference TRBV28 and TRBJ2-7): DVKVTQSSRYLVKRTGEKVFLECVQDMDHENMFWYRQDPGLGLRLIYFSYDVKMKEKGDIPEGYSVSREKKERFSLILESASTNQTSMYLCAIGTSGSGAYEQYFGPGTRLTVT.

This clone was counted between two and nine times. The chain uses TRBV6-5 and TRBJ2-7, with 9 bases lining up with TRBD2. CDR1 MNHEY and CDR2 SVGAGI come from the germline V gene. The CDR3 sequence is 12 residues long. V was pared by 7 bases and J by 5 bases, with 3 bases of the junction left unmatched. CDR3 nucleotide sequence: TGTGCCAGCAAGCGGGGGGACCACGAGCAGTACTTC. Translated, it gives CASKRGDHEQYF.

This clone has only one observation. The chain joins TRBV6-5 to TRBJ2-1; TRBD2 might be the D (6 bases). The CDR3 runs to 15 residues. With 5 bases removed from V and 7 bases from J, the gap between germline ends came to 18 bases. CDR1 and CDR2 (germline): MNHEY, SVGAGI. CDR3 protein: CASSPVVLAENEQFF. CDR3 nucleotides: TGTGCCAGCAGTCCCGTTGTGTTAGCGGAAAATGAGCAGTTCTTC.

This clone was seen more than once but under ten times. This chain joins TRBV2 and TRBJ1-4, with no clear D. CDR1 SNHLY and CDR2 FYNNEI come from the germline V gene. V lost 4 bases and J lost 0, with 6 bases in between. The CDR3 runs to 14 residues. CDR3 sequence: CASSVGTTNEKLFF. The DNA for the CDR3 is TGTGCCAGCAGTGTGGGTACAACTAATGAAAAACTGTTTTTT. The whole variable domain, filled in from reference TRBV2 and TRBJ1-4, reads EPEVTQTPSHQVTQMGQEVILRCVPISNHLYFYWYRQILGQKVEFLVSFYNNEISEKSEIFDDQFSVERPDGSNFTLKIRSTKLEDSAMYFCASSVGTTNEKLFFGSGTQLSVL.

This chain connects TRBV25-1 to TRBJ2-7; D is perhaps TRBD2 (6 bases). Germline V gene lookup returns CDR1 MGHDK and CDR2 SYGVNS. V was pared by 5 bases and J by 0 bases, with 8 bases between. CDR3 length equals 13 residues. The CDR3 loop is CASSYGGSYEQYF. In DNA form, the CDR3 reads TGTGCCAGCAGTTACGGGGGCTCCTACGAGCAGTACTTC.

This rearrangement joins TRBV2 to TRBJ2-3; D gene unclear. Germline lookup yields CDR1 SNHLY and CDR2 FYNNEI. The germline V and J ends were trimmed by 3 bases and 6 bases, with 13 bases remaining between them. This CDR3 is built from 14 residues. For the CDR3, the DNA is TGTGCCAGCAGTGACCGCGGTCTCGGGGATACGCAGTATTTT. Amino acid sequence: CASSDRGLGDTQYF.

CDR3 amino acids: CASSLDSGEQYF. CDR3 nucleotide sequence: TGTGCCAGCAGCTTAGATAGCGGGGAGCAGTATTTT. The chain combines TRBV7-2 with TRBJ2-3; 8 positions match TRBD2. The germline V gene encodes CDR1 SGHTA and CDR2 FQGNSA. J was trimmed by 11 bases and V by 1 base; bases with no gene match: 2. The CDR3 consists of 12 residues.

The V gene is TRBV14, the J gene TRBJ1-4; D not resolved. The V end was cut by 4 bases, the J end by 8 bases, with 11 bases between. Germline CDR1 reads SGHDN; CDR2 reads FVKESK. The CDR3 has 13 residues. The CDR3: CASSPRGGEKLFF. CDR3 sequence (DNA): TGTGCCAGCAGCCCCCGGGGAGGAGAAAAACTGTTTTTT.

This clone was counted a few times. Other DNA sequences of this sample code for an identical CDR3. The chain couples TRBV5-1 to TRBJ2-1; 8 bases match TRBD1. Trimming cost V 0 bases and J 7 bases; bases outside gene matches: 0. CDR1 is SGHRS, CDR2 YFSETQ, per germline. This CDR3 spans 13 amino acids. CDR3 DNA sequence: TGCGCCAGCAGCTTGGGGACAGGGAATGAGCAGTTCTTC. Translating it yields CASSLGTGNEQFF.

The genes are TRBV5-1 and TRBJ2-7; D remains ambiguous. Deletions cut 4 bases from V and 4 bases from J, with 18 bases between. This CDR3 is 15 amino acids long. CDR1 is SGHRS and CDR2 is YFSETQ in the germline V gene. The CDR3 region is CASSDSTAPSYEQYF. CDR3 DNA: TGCGCCAGCAGCGACTCTACGGCGCCCTCATACGAGCAGTACTTC. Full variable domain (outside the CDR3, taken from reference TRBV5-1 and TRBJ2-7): KAGVTQTPRYLIKTRGQQVTLSCSPISGHRSVSWYQQTPGQGLQFLFEYFSETQRNKGNFPGRFSGRQFSNSRSEMNVSTLELGDSALYLCASSDSTAPSYEQYFGPGTRLTVT.

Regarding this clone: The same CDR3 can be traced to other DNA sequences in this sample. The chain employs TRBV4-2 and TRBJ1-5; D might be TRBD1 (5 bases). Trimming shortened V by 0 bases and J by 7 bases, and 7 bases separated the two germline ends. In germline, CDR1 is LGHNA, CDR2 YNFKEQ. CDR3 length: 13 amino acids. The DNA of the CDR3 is TGTGCCAGCAGCCAAGACAGGGAGCAGCCCCAGCATTTT. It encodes CASSQDREQPQHF.

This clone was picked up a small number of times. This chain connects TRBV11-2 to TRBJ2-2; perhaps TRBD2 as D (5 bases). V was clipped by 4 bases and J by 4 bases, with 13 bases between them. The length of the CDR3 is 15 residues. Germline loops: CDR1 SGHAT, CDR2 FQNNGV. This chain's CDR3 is CASSSSAGSTGELFF. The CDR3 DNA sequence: TGTGCCAGCAGCTCATCTGCGGGCAGCACCGGGGAGCTGTTTTTT.

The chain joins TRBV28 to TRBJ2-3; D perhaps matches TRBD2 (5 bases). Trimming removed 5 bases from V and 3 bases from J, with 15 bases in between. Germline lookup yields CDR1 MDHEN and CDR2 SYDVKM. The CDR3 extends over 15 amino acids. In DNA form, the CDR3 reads TGTGCCAGCAGTCACAGCGGTCCTGCAACAGATACGCAGTATTTT. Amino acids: CASSHSGPATDTQYF. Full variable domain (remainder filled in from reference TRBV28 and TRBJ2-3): DVKVTQSSRYLVKRTGEKVFLECVQDMDHENMFWYRQDPGLGLRLIYFSYDVKMKEKGDIPEGYSVSREKKERFSLILESASTNQTSMYLCASSHSGPATDTQYFGPGTRLTVL.

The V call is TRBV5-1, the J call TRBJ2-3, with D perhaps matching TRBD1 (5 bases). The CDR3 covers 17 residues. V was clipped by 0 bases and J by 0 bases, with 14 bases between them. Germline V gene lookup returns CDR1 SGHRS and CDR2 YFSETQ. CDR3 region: CASSLVGLRVSTDTQYF. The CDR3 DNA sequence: TGCGCCAGCAGCTTGGTCGGGCTCAGGGTTAGCACAGATACGCAGTATTTT.

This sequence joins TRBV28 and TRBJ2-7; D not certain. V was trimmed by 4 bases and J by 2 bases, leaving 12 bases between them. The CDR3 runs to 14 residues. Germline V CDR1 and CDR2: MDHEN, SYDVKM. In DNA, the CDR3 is TGTGCCAGCAGTTCATCCCAGATAGCCTACGAGCAGTACTTC. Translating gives CASSSSQIAYEQYF.

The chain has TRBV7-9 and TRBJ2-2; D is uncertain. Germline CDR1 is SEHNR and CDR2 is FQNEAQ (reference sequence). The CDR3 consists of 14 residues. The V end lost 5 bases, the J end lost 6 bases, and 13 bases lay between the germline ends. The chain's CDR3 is CASSPPWRSGELFF. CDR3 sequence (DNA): TGTGCCAGCAGCCCACCTTGGCGGTCCGGGGAGCTGTTTTTT.

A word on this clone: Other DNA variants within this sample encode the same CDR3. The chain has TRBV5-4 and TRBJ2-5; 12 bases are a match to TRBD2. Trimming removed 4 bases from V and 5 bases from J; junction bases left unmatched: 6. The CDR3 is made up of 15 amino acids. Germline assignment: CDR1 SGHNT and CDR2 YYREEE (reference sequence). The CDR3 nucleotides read TGTGCCAGCAGCGCGGGACTAGCGGGTGAGGAGACCCAGTACTTC. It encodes CASSAGLAGEETQYF. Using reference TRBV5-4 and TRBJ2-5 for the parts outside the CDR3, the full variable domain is ETGVTQSPTHLIKTRGQQVTLRCSSQSGHNTVSWYQQALGQGPQFIFQYYREEENGRGNFPPRFSGLQFPNYSSELNVNALELDDSALYLCASSAGLAGEETQYFGPGTRLLVL.

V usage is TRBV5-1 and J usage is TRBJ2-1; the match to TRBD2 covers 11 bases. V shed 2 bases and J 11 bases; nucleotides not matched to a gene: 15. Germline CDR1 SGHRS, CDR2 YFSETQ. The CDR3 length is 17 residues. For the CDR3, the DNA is TGCGCCAGCAGCTTTAAGACTAGCGGGACATCCTTGGCAAAGCAGTTCTTC. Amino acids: CASSFKTSGTSLAKQFF.

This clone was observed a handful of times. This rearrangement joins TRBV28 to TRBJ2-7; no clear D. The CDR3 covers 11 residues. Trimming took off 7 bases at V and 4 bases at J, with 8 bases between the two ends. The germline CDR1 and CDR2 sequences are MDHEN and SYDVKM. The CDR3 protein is CASISDYEQYF. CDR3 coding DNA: TGTGCCAGCATTTCGGATTACGAGCAGTACTTC.

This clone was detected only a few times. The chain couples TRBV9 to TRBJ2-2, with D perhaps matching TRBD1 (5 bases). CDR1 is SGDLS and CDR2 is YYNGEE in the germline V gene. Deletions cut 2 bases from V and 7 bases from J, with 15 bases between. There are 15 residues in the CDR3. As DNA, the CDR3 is TGTGCCAGCAGCGTCCTGGGGCCTCCAAGCGGGGAGCTGTTTTTT. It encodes CASSVLGPPSGELFF.

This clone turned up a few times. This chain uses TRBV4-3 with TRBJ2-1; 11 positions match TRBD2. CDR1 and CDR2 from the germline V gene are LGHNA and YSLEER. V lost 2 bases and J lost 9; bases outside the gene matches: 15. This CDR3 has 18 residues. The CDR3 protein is CASSQNNFLAGGRSEQFF. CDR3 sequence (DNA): TGCGCCAGCAGCCAAAATAACTTCTTAGCGGGAGGGCGGTCTGAGCAGTTCTTC.